The TCR beta chain described here comes from a study of blood T cells in healthy people across ages. Study-level points and caveats: The unknown donor CMV status may have confounded expanded clonotype changes.

The CDR3 covers 16 residues. Germline V gene sequence: CDR1 DFQATT, CDR2 SNEGSKA (reference sequence). Combining a sample-barcoded 5' primer with a J-beta primer mix, a second PCR ran for roughly 6 to 12 cycles. MiXCR, applied by TCRdb to the 5' RACE reads, yields one record per CDR3 protein. The sample holds roughly 1.5 million distinct CDR3 sequences, under 55% seen once. Of note for this clonotype: Its antigen is undetermined.

Researchers report isolating at least 7 million PBMCs per sample. This TCR was sampled from a woman younger than 30 in good health. This chain links TRBV20-1 with TRBJ2-1, with TRBD2 matching over 8 bases. The end of the DNA aligns better with TRBJ2-7, so the J call may be wrong. Source material: blood. The CDR3 is CSATAGGPQKYNEQYF. The CDR3 DNA follows: TGCAGTGCTACGGCGGGAGGTCCCCAAAAATACAATGAGCAGTACTTC.